These 11 T cell receptor beta chains originate from one sample sequenced in a study of CD8 T cells in ankylosing spondylitis. Their specific antigens are unknown. TCRdb itself ran the 5' RACE reads through MiXCR, one entry per CDR3 protein. Here the sample spans 450,000 to 550,000 distinct CDR3 sequences, approximately 5.3% being singletons. Whole-study results and caveats: For ankylosing spondylitis blood, a TCR beta motif of roughly 8 highly homologous variants appeared characteristic.

Sequencing was carried out using blood, either unsorted or a sorted T cell fraction (not recorded which). The receptors come from a male donor with ankylosing spondylitis.

This clonotype occurred many times. The V and J genes are TRBV20-1 and TRBJ2-7; 7 bases are a match to TRBD1. The length of the CDR3 is 14 residues. Germline CDR1 reads DFQATT; CDR2 reads SNEGSKA (reference sequence). The V segment lost 3 bases and the J segment 3 bases; nucleotides outside the gene matches: 8. The CDR3 region has the DNA TGCAGTGCTAGGTACCGACAGGGTGGCTACGAGCAGTACTTC. It codes for CSARYRQGGYEQYF.

J is TRBJ2-1 and V is TRBV24-1; 15 positions agree with TRBD2. The CDR3 loop spans 20 amino acids. Germline CDR1 is KGHDR and CDR2 is SFDVKD. J was trimmed by 4 bases and V by 2 bases; bases with no gene match: 11. The CDR3 DNA sequence: TGTGCCACCAGTGATTATCAGGGACTAGCGGGAGGAACATCATACAATGAGCAGTTCTTC. Residues: CATSDYQGLAGGTSYNEQFF.

This clonotype was observed many times. The chain joins TRBV20-1 to TRBJ1-2, with D unclear. V gave up 8 bases and J gave up 3 bases, with 16 bases separating them. The germline gives CDR1 DFQATT, CDR2 SNEGSKA (reference sequence). The CDR3 runs to 13 residues. DNA for the CDR3: TGCAGTTCCCGGGCCATACCCTACTATGGCTACACCTTC. Its translation is CSSRAIPYYGYTF.

This clonotype was seen repeatedly, ten times or more. This chain uses TRBV6-6 with TRBJ1-2, with D possibly matching TRBD1 (6 bases). The V gene lost 6 bases and the J gene lost 4 bases, with 12 bases spanning the gap. Germline values: CDR1 MNHNY, CDR2 SVGAGI (reference sequence). CDR3 length: 13 residues. This CDR3 reads CASSSDSSYGYTF. In DNA form, the CDR3 reads TGTGCCAGCAGCTCGGACAGTTCCTATGGCTACACCTTC.

This clonotype has ten or more counts. This chain joins TRBV7-9 and TRBJ2-1; a possible D gene is TRBD2 (5 bases). The CDR3 is 17 amino acids. V gave up 4 bases and J gave up 4 bases, with 20 bases separating them. Germline V lookup: CDR1 SEHNR, CDR2 FQNEAQ (reference sequence). The CDR3 nucleotides are TGTGCCAGCAGCTCCCTTGGGGTTGAGGGTGTATACAATGAGCAGTTCTTC. Translation: CASSSLGVEGVYNEQFF.

This clonotype was found many times. The chain carries TRBV5-1 and TRBJ2-2; 10 nucleotides align to TRBD2. Germline CDR1 is SGHRS and CDR2 is YFSETQ. Unmatched junction bases numbered 9, after V lost 4 bases and J lost 6 bases. This CDR3 contains 16 residues. The CDR3 protein is CASSPPQAGGPGELFF. For the CDR3, the DNA is TGCGCCAGCAGCCCTCCCCAAGCGGGAGGGCCCGGGGAGCTGTTTTTT. Full variable domain (missing parts from reference TRBV5-1 and TRBJ2-2): KAGVTQTPRYLIKTRGQQVTLSCSPISGHRSVSWYQQTPGQGLQFLFEYFSETQRNKGNFPGRFSGRQFSNSRSEMNVSTLELGDSALYLCASSPPQAGGPGELFFGEGSRLTVL.

V and J are TRBV5-1 and TRBJ2-2, with TRBD1 matching over 10 bases. V was clipped by 4 bases and J by 6 bases; unmatched bases: 9. CDR3 length: 16 residues. Germline-derived CDR1 and CDR2 are SGHRS and YFSETQ. CDR3 DNA sequence: TGCGCCAGCAGCCGCCGGGGACAGGGGAAGGCCGGGGAGCTGTTTTTT. Its protein is CASSRRGQGKAGELFF.

This clonotype was detected many times. The chain carries TRBV11-2 and TRBJ1-5, with D perhaps matching TRBD1 (6 bases). The CDR3 totals 16 residues. Germline values: CDR1 SGHAT, CDR2 FQNNGV. Trimming shortened V by 5 bases and J by 2 bases, and 16 bases separated the two germline ends. CDR3 loop: CASSPLGGQGNQPQHF. Here the CDR3 DNA reads TGTGCCAGCAGCCCCCTGGGGGGGCAGGGCAATCAGCCCCAGCATTTT.

This clonotype has a count of ten or more. The rearrangement links TRBV12-3 or TRBV12-4 to TRBJ2-4; TRBD1 matches 7 bases. Germline trimming cut 3 bases from V and 6 bases from J; bases unmatched to any gene: 5. This CDR3 spans 14 amino acids. The CDR3 DNA is TGTGCCAGCAGTTTCGACAGGGATGGAAACATTCAGTACTTC. It codes for CASSFDRDGNIQYF.

Many counts were recorded for this clonotype. This chain's CDR3 is CSVLGDTEAFF. The CDR3 nucleotides read TGCAGCGTTTTAGGGGACACTGAAGCTTTCTTT. The rearrangement uses TRBV29-1 and TRBJ1-1; a possible D gene is TRBD1 (5 bases). This CDR3 contains 11 residues. The V gene lost 5 bases and the J gene lost 3 bases, with 7 bases spanning the gap. Germline loops: CDR1 SQVTM, CDR2 ANQGSEA.

With respect to this clonotype: A much larger clone differs from this one at a single base, so this may be a read error. The rearrangement joins TRBV5-1 to TRBJ2-1; 9 nucleotides line up with TRBD2. The CDR3 extends over 19 amino acids. CDR1 and CDR2 (germline): SGHRS, YFSETQ. J gave up 8 bases and V 2 bases, and 20 bases lay outside the gene matches. CDR3 in DNA: TGCGCCAGCAGCTTCACCCGGAGGGGACCAGCGGGAGGTGGGGATGAGCAGTTCTTC. It specifies CASSFTRRGPAGGGDEQFF.